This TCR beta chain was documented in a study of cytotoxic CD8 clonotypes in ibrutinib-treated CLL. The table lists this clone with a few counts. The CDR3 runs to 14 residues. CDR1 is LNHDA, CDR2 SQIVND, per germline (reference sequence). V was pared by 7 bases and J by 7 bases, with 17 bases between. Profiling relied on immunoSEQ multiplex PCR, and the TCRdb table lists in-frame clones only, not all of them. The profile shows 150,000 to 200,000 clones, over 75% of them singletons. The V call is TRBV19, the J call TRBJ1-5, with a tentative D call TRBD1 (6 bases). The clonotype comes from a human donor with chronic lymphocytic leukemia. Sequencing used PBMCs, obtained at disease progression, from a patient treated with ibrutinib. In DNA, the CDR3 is TGTGCCAGTACTCGGGCAGGGGACATGCAGCCCCAGCATTTT. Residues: CASTRAGDMQPQHF.